This TCR beta chain appears in the sequencing data of a study of control samples from healthy donors and cancer patients. Trimming removed 5 bases from V and 6 bases from J; junction bases left unmatched: 4. The CDR3 loop spans 15 amino acids. In germline, CDR1 is MNHEY, CDR2 SVGAGI. The data were produced by immunoSEQ multiplex PCR, yet TCRdb's version contains in-frame clones alone and is incomplete. The table includes some 170,000 clones, about 94% detected once. The sequencing sample was made of PBMCs. This receptor was identified in a man in his sixties with colorectal cancer. V and J are TRBV6-5 and TRBJ2-2; 12 nucleotides match TRBD2. Here the CDR3 DNA reads TGTGCCAGCAGTCGACTAGCGGGGGATGCCGGGGAGCTGTTTTTT. It is translated as CASSRLAGDAGELFF.